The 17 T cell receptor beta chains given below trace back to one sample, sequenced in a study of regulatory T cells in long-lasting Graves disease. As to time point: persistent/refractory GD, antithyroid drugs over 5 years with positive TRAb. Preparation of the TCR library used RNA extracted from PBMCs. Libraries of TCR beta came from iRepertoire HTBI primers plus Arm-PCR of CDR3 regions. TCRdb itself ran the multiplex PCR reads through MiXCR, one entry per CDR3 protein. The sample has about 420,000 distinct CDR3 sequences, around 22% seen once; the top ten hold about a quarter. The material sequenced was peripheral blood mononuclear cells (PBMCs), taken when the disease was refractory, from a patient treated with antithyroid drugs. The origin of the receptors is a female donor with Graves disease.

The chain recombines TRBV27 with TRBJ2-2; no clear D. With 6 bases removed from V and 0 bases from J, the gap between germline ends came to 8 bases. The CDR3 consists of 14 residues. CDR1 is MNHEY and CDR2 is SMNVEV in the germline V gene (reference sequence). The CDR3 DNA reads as TGTGCCAGCAGGTCGGCCTCGAACACCGGGGAGCTGTTTTTT. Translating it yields CASRSASNTGELFF.

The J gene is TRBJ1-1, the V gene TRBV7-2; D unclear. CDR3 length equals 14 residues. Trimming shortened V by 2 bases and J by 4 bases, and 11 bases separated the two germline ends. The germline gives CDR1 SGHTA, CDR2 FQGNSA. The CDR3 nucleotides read TGTGCCAGCAGCTTATATTCGGGTAGCACTGAAGCTTTCTTT. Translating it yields CASSLYSGSTEAFF.

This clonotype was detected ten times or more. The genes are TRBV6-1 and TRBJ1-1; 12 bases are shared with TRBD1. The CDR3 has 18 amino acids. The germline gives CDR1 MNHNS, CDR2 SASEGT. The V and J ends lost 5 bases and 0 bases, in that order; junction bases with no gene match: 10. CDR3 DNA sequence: TGTGCCAGCAGTCGACCCGGGACAGGGGGCTGGATGAACACTGAAGCTTTCTTT. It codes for CASSRPGTGGWMNTEAFF.

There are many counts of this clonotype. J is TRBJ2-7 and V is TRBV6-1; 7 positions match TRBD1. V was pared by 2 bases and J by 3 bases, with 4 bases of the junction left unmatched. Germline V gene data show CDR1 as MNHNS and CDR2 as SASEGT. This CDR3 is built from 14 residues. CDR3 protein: CASSEPDRNYEQYF. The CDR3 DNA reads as TGTGCCAGCAGTGAACCGGACAGGAACTACGAGCAGTACTTC.

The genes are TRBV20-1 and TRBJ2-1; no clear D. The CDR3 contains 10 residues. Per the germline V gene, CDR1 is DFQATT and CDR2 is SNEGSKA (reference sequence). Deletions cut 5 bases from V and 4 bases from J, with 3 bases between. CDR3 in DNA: TGCAGTGCTTTATACAATGAGCAGTTCTTC. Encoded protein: CSALYNEQFF.

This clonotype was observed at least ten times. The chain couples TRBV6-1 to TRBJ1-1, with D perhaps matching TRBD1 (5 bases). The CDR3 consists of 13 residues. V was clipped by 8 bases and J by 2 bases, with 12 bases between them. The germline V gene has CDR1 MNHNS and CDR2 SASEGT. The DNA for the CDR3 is TGTGCCAGCCGGGACTGGGTAAACACTGAAGCTTTCTTT. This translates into CASRDWVNTEAFF.

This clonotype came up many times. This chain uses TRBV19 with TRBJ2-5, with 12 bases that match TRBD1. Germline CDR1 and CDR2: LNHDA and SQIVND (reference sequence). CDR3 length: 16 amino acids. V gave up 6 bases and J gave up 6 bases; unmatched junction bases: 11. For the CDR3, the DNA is TGTGCCAGTAGCCTCCTCGGGACAGGGGGCGCGAAGACCCAGTACTTC. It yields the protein CASSLLGTGGAKTQYF.

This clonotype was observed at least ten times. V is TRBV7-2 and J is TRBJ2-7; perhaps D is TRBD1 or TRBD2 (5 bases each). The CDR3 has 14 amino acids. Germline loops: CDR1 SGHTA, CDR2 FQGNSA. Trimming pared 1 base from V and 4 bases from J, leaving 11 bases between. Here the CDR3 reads CASSLGGAIYEQYF. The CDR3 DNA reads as TGTGCCAGCAGCTTAGGAGGGGCTATTTACGAGCAGTACTTC.

In DNA, the CDR3 is TGTGCCAGCAGTCCGATAGCGGGAGGGCTTGTGGCAGATACGCAGTATTTT. This gives the protein CASSPIAGGLVADTQYF. The chain uses TRBV12-3 or TRBV12-4 and TRBJ2-3, with 11 positions matching TRBD2. The CDR3 runs to 17 residues. J gave up 4 bases and V 5 bases, and 11 bases lay outside the gene matches.

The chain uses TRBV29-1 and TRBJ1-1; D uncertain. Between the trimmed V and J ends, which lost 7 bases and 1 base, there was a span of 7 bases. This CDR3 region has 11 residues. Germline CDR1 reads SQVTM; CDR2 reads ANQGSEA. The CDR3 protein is CSAETNTEAFF. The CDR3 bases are TGCAGCGCGGAGACGAACACTGAAGCTTTCTTT.

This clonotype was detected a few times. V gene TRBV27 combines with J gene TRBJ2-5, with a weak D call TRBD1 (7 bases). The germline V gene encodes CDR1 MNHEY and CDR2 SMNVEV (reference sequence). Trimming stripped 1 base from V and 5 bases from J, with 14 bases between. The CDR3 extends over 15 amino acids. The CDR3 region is CASSLLPGGSETQYF. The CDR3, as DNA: TGTGCCAGCAGTTTATTACCAGGGGGGTCGGAGACCCAGTACTTC.

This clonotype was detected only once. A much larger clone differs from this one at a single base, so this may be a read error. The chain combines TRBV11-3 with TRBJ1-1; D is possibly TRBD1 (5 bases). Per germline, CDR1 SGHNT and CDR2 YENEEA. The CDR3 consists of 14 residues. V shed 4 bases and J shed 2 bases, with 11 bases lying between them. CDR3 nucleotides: TGTGCCAGCAGCTCTCGGGGCGAAAACACTGAAGCTTTCTTT. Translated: CASSSRGENTEAFF.

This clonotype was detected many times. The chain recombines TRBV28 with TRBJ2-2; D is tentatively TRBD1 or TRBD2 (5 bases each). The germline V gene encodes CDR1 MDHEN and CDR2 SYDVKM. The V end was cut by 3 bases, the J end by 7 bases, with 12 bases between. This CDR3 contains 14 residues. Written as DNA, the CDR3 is TGTGCCAGCAGTTTGGGGGATATACGCGGGGAGCTGTTTTTT. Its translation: CASSLGDIRGELFF.

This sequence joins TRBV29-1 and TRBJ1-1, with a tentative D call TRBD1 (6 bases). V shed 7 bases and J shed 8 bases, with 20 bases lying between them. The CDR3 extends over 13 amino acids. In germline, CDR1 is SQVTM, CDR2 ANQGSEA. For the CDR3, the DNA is TGCAGCGCCGGGGGAGGGACACCTCTCGAAGCTTTCTTT. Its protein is CSAGGGTPLEAFF.

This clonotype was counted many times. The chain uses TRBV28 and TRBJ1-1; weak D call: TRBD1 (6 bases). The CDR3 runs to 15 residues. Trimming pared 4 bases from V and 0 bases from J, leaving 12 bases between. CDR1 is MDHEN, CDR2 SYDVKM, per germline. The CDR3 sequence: CASSSPGAVNTEAFF. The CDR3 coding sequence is TGTGCCAGCAGTTCCCCGGGGGCCGTGAACACTGAAGCTTTCTTT. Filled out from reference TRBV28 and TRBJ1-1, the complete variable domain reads DVKVTQSSRYLVKRTGEKVFLECVQDMDHENMFWYRQDPGLGLRLIYFSYDVKMKEKGDIPEGYSVSREKKERFSLILESASTNQTSMYLCASSSPGAVNTEAFFGQGTRLTVV.

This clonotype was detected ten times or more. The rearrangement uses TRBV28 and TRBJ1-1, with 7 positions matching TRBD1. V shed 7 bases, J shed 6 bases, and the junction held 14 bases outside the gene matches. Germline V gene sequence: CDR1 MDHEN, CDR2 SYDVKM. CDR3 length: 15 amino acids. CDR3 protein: CASTLRGGGLPEAFF. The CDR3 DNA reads TGTGCCAGCACCCTGCGGGGAGGGGGCCTCCCTGAAGCTTTCTTT.

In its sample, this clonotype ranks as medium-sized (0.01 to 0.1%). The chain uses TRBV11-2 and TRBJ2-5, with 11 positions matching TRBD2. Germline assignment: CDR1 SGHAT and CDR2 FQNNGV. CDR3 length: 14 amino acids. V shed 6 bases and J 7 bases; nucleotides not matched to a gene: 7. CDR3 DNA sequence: TGTGCCAGCAGTCGTCTAGCGGGGGGAATGACCCAGTACTTC. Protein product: CASSRLAGGMTQYF.